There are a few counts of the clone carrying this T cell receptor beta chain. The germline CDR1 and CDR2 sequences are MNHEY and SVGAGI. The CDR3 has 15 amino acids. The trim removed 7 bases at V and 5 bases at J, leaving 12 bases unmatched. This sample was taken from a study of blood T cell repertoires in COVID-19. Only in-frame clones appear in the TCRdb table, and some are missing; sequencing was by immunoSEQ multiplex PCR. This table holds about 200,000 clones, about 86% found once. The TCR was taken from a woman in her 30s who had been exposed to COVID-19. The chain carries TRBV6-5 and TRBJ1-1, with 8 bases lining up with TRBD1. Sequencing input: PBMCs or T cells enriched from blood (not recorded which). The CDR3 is CASNLRTGRETEAFF. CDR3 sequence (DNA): TGTGCCAGCAATCTCCGGACAGGGAGAGAAACTGAAGCTTTCTTT.